This note documents a single T cell receptor (beta chain) sequence. Trimming removed 1 base at V and 5 bases at J, with 11 bases between. The CDR3 length is 14 residues. In germline, CDR1 is SGHVS, CDR2 FQNEAQ. These data belong to a study of CD8 T cells in Susac syndrome. The RNA input was roughly 0.45 to 1 ug, and it was reverse transcribed with random hexamers. With immunoSEQ multiplex PCR, TCR beta CDR3 was amplified across 54 Vbeta and 13 Jbeta. TCRdb called the immunoSEQ multiplex PCR reads again in MiXCR, with one record for every CDR3 protein. The sample has around 170,000 distinct CDR3 sequences; 95% are singletons.

The specimen sequenced was CD8+ T cells from PBMCs. The genes are TRBV7-8 and TRBJ2-5; D not certain. The TCR was taken from a human donor with Susac syndrome. The CDR3 region is CASSLGRAWETQYF. The CDR3 DNA reads as TGTGCCAGCAGCTTAGGTCGGGCTTGGGAGACCCAGTACTTC.